These 6 T cell receptor beta chains originate from one sample sequenced in a study of cytomegalovirus exposure and HLA in healthy donors. PCR primers comprised 60 Vbeta and 13 Jbeta primers. Libraries were prepared by immunoSEQ multiplex PCR; TCRdb keeps only in-frame clonotypes and omits some of them. The repertoire holds around 94,000 clones, 50% to 80% seen once, with under 5% in the top ten. The material sequenced was PBMCs. The source is a young man in good health and CMV-seronegative.

Only a few counts were recorded for this clone. V is TRBV10-3 and J is TRBJ1-2, with 7 bases fitting TRBD1. Germline values: CDR1 ENHRY, CDR2 SYGVKD. V shed 11 bases and J 4 bases; nucleotides not matched to a gene: 10. This CDR3 comprises 13 residues. The CDR3 DNA is TGTGCCGCGTGGACAGGACTAGCCTATGGCTACACCTTC. This codes for CAAWTGLAYGYTF.

The V gene is TRBV27, the J gene TRBJ2-5; 8 positions match TRBD2. The DNA matches TRBJ2-7 better at its end, which makes the J call doubtful. Germline values: CDR1 MNHEY, CDR2 SMNVEV (reference sequence). The CDR3 runs to 14 residues. This CDR3 is CASSTGGGRYEQYF. In DNA form, the CDR3 reads TGTGCCAGCAGCACCGGGGGGGGCAGGTACGAGCAGTACTTC.

CDR3 sequence: CASSTGTLRTAYEQYF. The CDR3 DNA sequence: TGTGCCAGCAGCACCGGGACTCTTAGAACGGCCTACGAGCAGTACTTC. The chain recombines TRBV5-4 with TRBJ2-7; D possibly corresponds to TRBD2 (6 bases). The germline V gene encodes CDR1 SGHNT and CDR2 YYREEE (reference sequence). Deletions cut 4 bases from V and 2 bases from J, with 19 bases between. This CDR3 has 16 residues. The full variable domain, in which reference TRBV5-4 and TRBJ2-7 provide the parts outside the CDR3, is ETGVTQSPTHLIKTRGQQVTLRCSSQSGHNTVSWYQQALGQGPQFIFQYYREEENGRGNFPPRFSGLQFPNYSSELNVNALELDDSALYLCASSTGTLRTAYEQYFGPGTRLTVT.

This clone was detected once. The identical CDR3 is also encoded by other nucleotide sequences in the sample. The chain is built from TRBV11-3 and TRBJ2-1; tentative D call: TRBD2 (6 bases). The germline CDR1 and CDR2 sequences are SGHNT and YENEEA. The CDR3 has 15 residues. Trimming took off 0 bases at V and 5 bases at J, with 11 bases between the two ends. The CDR3 DNA reads TGTGCCAGCAGCTTAGACGCCGGACTACACAATGAGCAGTTCTTC. Translating it yields CASSLDAGLHNEQFF.

The rearrangement links TRBV28 to TRBJ1-4; no definite D call. CDR1 is MDHEN and CDR2 is SYDVKM in the germline V gene. CDR3 length: 12 residues. Trimming pared 8 bases from V and 8 bases from J, leaving 12 bases between. The chain's CDR3 is CASRGQGEKLFF. CDR3 nucleotides: TGTGCCAGCCGGGGTCAAGGGGAAAAACTGTTTTTT.

The V gene is TRBV10-3, the J gene TRBJ1-5; D gene ambiguous. Deletions cut 0 bases from V and 6 bases from J, with 12 bases between. This CDR3 contains 15 residues. Germline V CDR1 and CDR2: ENHRY, SYGVKD. This CDR3 is CAISESRGVGQPQHF. The CDR3 DNA reads TGTGCCATCAGTGAGTCGCGAGGAGTAGGTCAGCCCCAGCATTTT.